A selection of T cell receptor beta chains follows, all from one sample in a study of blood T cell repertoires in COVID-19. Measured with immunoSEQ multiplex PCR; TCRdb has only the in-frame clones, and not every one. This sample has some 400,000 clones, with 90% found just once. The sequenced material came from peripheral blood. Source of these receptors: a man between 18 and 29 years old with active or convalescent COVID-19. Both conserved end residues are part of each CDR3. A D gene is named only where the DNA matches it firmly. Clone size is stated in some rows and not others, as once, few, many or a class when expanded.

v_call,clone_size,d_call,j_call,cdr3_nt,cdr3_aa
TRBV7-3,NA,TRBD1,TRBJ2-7,TGTGCCAGCAGCTTAAGATTCTCAGGGGGCGGCTACGAGCAGTACTTC,CASSLRFSGGGYEQYF
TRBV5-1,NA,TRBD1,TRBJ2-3,TGCGCCAGCAGCTTGAATAGGGGGCTTATAGATACGCAGTATTTT,CASSLNRGLIDTQYF
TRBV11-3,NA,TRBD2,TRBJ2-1,TGTGCCAGCAGCTCGGGACTAGCGGGAGGGCAGGGTGAGCAGTTCTTC,CASSSGLAGGQGEQFF
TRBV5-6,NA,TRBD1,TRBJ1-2,TGTGCCAGCAGCTTTCTGGACAGGGATGGCTACACCTTC,CASSFLDRDGYTF
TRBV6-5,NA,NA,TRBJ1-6,TGTGCCAGCACCCAAACAGGGCACTCACCCCTCCACTTT,CASTQTGHSPLHF
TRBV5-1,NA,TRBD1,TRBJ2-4,TGCGCCAGCACCGGACAGGGCGCCATTCAGTACTTC,CASTGQGAIQYF
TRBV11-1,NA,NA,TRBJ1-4,TGTGCCAGCAGCTTAGTCCGGAATGAAAAACTGTTTTTT,CASSLVRNEKLFF
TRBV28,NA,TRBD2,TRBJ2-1,TGTGCCAGCAACCCCGTGTCTAGCGGGACGCTTGGTGAGCAGTTCTTC,CASNPVSSGTLGEQFF
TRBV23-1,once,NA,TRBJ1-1,TGCGCCAGCAGTCAAGGGAGCCGTGAGCCGAACCGAGAAAAAGCTTTCTTT,CASSQGSREPNREKAFF
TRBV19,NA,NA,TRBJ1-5,TGTGCCAGTAGTATCAGGGGCGGCGATCAGCCCCAGCATTTT,CASSIRGGDQPQHF
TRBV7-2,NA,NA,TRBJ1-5,TGTGCCAGCAGCTTAGTAGGGGGTCGCGGTCAGCCCCAGCATTTT,CASSLVGGRGQPQHF
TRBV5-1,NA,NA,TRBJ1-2,TGCGCCAGCAGCCCCGCCGGACAGTTGAACTATGGCTACACCTTC,CASSPAGQLNYGYTF
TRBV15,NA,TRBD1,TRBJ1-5,TGTGCCACCAGCAGAGATCTGGGACAGGTTAAGGATCAGCCCCAGCATTTT,CATSRDLGQVKDQPQHF
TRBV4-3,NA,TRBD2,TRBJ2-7,TGCGCCAGCAGCCAAGAATCCGGGACTAGCGGGAGCGAGCAGTACTTC,CASSQESGTSGSEQYF
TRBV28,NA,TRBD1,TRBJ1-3,TGTGCCAGCAGTTTCCCAGGGGGCCGTGGAAACACCATATATTTT,CASSFPGGRGNTIYF
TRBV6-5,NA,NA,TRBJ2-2,TGTGCCAGCAGCCCCTATGGGGGGTACACCGGGGAGCTGTTTTTT,CASSPYGGYTGELFF
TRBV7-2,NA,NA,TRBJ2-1,TGTGCCAGCAGCTTAGGACGCACAGGGACTGAGCAGTTCTTC,CASSLGRTGTEQFF
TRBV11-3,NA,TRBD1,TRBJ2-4,TGTGCCAGCAGAAGGACAGGAGAAAACATTCAGTACTTC,CASRRTGENIQYF
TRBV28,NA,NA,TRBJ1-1,TGTGCCAGCAGTTTACCACTGACTGAAGCTTTCTTT,CASSLPLTEAFF
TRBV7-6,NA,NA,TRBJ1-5,TGTGCCAGCAGCGAGACCGGGGGGAGCAATCAGCCCCAGCATTTT,CASSETGGSNQPQHF
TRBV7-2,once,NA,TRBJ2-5,TGTGCCAGCAGCTTAATGGCTTCTGGAGGGGAGACCCAGTACTTC,CASSLMASGGETQYF
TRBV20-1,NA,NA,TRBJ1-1,TGCAGTGCTAATCCATACACTGAAGCTTTCTTT,CSANPYTEAFF
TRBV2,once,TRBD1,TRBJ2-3,TGTGCCAGCAGTAAAACAGGGGGAGGCACAGATACGCAGTATTTT,CASSKTGGGTDTQYF
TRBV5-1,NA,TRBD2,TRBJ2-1,TGCGCCAGCAGCTTGGCGGGGACTAGCGGGAATTCGGACTACAATGAGCAGTTCTTC,CASSLAGTSGNSDYNEQFF
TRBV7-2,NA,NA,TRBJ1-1,TGTGCCAGCAGCCAAACCCTGGCGGGGGGTTCGAAAGCTTTCTTT,CASSQTLAGGSKAFF
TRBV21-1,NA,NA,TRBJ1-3,TGTGCCAGCAGCAACGGGGACTCCTACTCTGGAAACACCATATATTTT,CASSNGDSYSGNTIYF
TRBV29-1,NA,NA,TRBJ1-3,TGCAGCGTTGAAGGCGAAGAGGGATTTGGAAACACCATATATTTT,CSVEGEEGFGNTIYF
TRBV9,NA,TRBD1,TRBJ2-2,TGTGCCAGCAGCGCCACCGGAGTGGACAGGGCTTTGGTGGCTCACACCGGGGAGCTGTTTTTT,CASSATGVDRALVAHTGELFF